Listed below are T cell receptor beta chains from one sample, sequenced in a study of T cell responses to AZD1222 COVID-19 vaccine. Repertoires were generated with immunoSEQ multiplex PCR, while TCRdb's copy carries only in-frame clones and drops some. Here the sample spans fewer than 100,000 clones, around 91% being singletons. The sequencing here drew on peripheral blood, taken on day 0 of AZD1222 vaccination. The receptors were gathered from an adult in good health. Each CDR3 is given with its conserved first and last residue. The D gene is left open where the match is weak. Clone sizes are given selectively: once, few, many, or a class where the clone is expanded.

TRBJ1-5,TRBV6-5,NA,NA,TGTGCCAGCAGTTGGGGGCTAGGACAGCCCCAGCATTTT,CASSWGLGQPQHF
TRBJ1-1,TRBV13,few,TRBD1,TGTGCCAGCAGCCCACCAGGGGGGTCTGAAGCTTTCTTT,CASSPPGGSEAFF
TRBJ1-5,TRBV4-1,NA,NA,TGCGCCAGCAGCCATCCCCCCGGGCAGACGTATCAGCCCCAGCATTTT,CASSHPPGQTYQPQHF
TRBJ2-7,TRBV25-1,NA,NA,TGTGCCAGCAGTGTTTCCGGTTTCAGGGGATACGAGCAGTACTTC,CASSVSGFRGYEQYF
TRBJ1-1,TRBV15,once,TRBD1,TGTGCCACCACGGACAGGGGGCGAACTGAAGCTTTCTTT,CATTDRGRTEAFF
TRBJ2-7,TRBV18,NA,TRBD1,TGTGCCAGCTCACCAACAGGGGCGGACGAGCAGTACTTC,CASSPTGADEQYF
TRBJ1-5,TRBV21-1,once,NA,TGTGCCAGCAGCATGGTGCCAGGCTGGCGGTCGCCCCAGCATTTT,CASSMVPGWRSPQHF
TRBJ1-4,TRBV7-9,NA,NA,TGTGCCAGCAGCTTAGCTGGCAGGCCTATCGCAACTAATGAAAAACTGTTTTTT,CASSLAGRPIATNEKLFF
TRBJ1-1,TRBV9,NA,NA,TGTGCCAGCAGCGTTGGCATGAACACTGAAGCTTTCTTT,CASSVGMNTEAFF
TRBJ1-6,TRBV2,NA,NA,TGTGCCAGCAGTGTCTGGGACATGAATTCACCCCTCCACTTT,CASSVWDMNSPLHF
TRBJ2-6,TRBV9,NA,TRBD2,TGTGCCAGCAGCCCCGGGACTAGCGGGGGGGGAAATGGGGCCAACGTCCTGACTTTC,CASSPGTSGGGNGANVLTF
TRBJ1-4,TRBV28,NA,NA,TGTGCCAGCAGTAAGGGTTCGCAGGGATTTGAAAAACTGTTTTTT,CASSKGSQGFEKLFF
TRBJ1-5,TRBV19,NA,TRBD1,TGTGCCAGTATACGACAGGGGGGTCATAGCAATCAGCCCCAGCATTTT,CASIRQGGHSNQPQHF
TRBJ2-5,TRBV7-2,NA,TRBD2,TGTGCCAGCAGCTATCGGACTAGCGGGGGGGCCGGGCGAGAGACCCAGTACTTC,CASSYRTSGGAGRETQYF
TRBJ1-5,TRBV10-3,NA,NA,TGTGCCATCAGTGGCCAGGATCATCAGCCCCAGCATTTT,CAISGQDHQPQHF
TRBJ1-3,TRBV18,NA,NA,TGTGCCAGCTCACCCGGGACGGCTGGAAACACCATATATTTT,CASSPGTAGNTIYF
TRBJ2-2,TRBV6-4,NA,TRBD2,TGTGCCAGCAGTTACAGCGGGGACGGGGAGCTGTTTTTT,CASSYSGDGELFF
TRBJ1-5,TRBV4-3,NA,NA,TGCGCCAGCAGCCAAGATTACTGGAGTCCGGGTCAGCCCCAGCATTTT,CASSQDYWSPGQPQHF
TRBJ2-2,TRBV2,NA,TRBD2,TGTGCCAGCTTCCCCGGGACTAGCGTTAGCGGGGAGCTGTTTTTT,CASFPGTSVSGELFF
TRBJ2-7,TRBV7-9,NA,NA,TGTGCCAGCAGCTTTTGGGACACCTACGAGCAGTACTTC,CASSFWDTYEQYF
TRBJ2-1,TRBV14,NA,TRBD1,TGTGCCAGCAGCCAGACAGGGGGCGGGAAGAATGAGCAGTTCTTC,CASSQTGGGKNEQFF
TRBJ2-3,TRBV4-3,NA,NA,TGCGCCAGCAGCCAAGCCGGGGGCAGCACAGATACGCAGTATTTT,CASSQAGGSTDTQYF
TRBJ2-1,TRBV19,NA,TRBD2,TGTGCCAGTAGTATATACCCTAGCGGCAATGAGCAGTTCTTC,CASSIYPSGNEQFF
TRBJ2-7,TRBV18,NA,NA,TGTGCCAGCTCACCAGAACGGGAGCACTACGAGCAGTACTTC,CASSPEREHYEQYF
TRBJ1-2,TRBV5-8,NA,NA,TGTGCCAGCGGGAACTATGGCTACACCTTC,CASGNYGYTF
TRBJ1-2,TRBV18,NA,NA,TGTGCCAGCTCACCTCGGGCAGGCAACTATGGCTACACCTTC,CASSPRAGNYGYTF
TRBJ2-1,TRBV5-1,NA,TRBD1,TGCGCCAGCACCCCGGGACAGGGAGAAGGAAATGAGCAGTTCTTC,CASTPGQGEGNEQFF
TRBJ2-6,TRBV4-3,NA,NA,TGCGCCAGCAGCCAAGAACAGGCCTCTGGGGCCAACGTCCTGACTTTC,CASSQEQASGANVLTF
TRBJ2-1,TRBV5-1,NA,TRBD2,TGCGCCAGCAGCGGGAATAGCGGGGGGCCTGTCAATGAGCAGTTCTTC,CASSGNSGGPVNEQFF
TRBJ2-3,TRBV6-2/TRBV6-3,NA,TRBD2,TGTGCCAGCAGCGCTCGGGGGGGAGCTAGCACAGATACGCAGTATTTT,CASSARGGASTDTQYF
TRBJ2-7,TRBV11-2,NA,NA,TGTGCCAGCAGCTTAGTTTGGGAGGAGCAGTACTTC,CASSLVWEEQYF
TRBJ1-1,TRBV6-2/TRBV6-3,NA,NA,TGTGCCAGCAGTGACCCCGAGAGGTCCGAAGCTTTCTTT,CASSDPERSEAFF
TRBJ2-3,TRBV27,NA,NA,TGTGCCAGCAGTTTATACGGCGGGACTAGCACAGATACGCAGTATTTT,CASSLYGGTSTDTQYF
TRBJ2-1,TRBV19,NA,NA,TGTGCCAGTAGTATAGGTAGGAGGGGCCAATTAAATGAGCAGTTCTTC,CASSIGRRGQLNEQFF
TRBJ2-5,TRBV9,NA,TRBD1,TGTGCCAGCAGCACCCGGACAGGCTTTCAAGGGGAGACCCAGTACTTC,CASSTRTGFQGETQYF
TRBJ2-3,TRBV6-2/TRBV6-3,NA,NA,TGTGCCACCAGCGGGCAAACAGATACGCAGTATTTT,CATSGQTDTQYF